The 17 T cell receptor beta chains below all came from one sample that was sequenced in a study of CD8+CD57+ T cells in acquired aplastic anemia. Researchers used genomic DNA as the template to profile TCR beta VDJ and CDR3. TCRdb re-called the reads through MiXCR, storing one row per CDR3 protein. The sample includes hundreds of thousands of distinct CDR3 sequences, around 33% of them seen just once. It was patients with CD8+CD57+ cell expansion by flow cytometry who were chosen for sequencing. Material for sequencing was sorted CD4+, CD8+, or CD8+CD57+ T cells (not recorded which) from PBMCs. The receptor source for this set is a human donor with aplastic anemia.

V is TRBV7-8 and J is TRBJ2-7; D perhaps matches TRBD2 (6 bases). Trimming left V 2 bases short and J 3 bases short, with 14 bases between. The CDR3 runs 15 residues. CDR1 and CDR2 (germline): SGHVS, FQNEAQ. The CDR3 DNA follows: TGTGCCAGCAGCTTATACGGAGGGATTAACTACGAGCAGTACTTC. Protein sequence: CASSLYGGINYEQYF.

Many counts were recorded for this clonotype. V usage is TRBV7-6 and J usage is TRBJ2-3; D remains unclear. Germline V gives CDR1 SGHVS, CDR2 FNYEAQ. The germline V and J ends were trimmed by 6 bases and 2 bases, with 18 bases remaining between them. This CDR3 has 16 residues. The chain's CDR3 is CASSPVGRTDTDTQYF. DNA for the CDR3: TGTGCCAGCAGTCCAGTGGGCAGAACCGACACAGATACGCAGTATTTT.

This clonotype was detected a few times. J is TRBJ1-2 and V is TRBV9; 9 bases agree with TRBD1. V trimming: 3 bases; J trimming: 1 base; junction bases outside the gene matches: 10. There are 17 residues in the CDR3. CDR1 and CDR2 from the germline V gene are SGDLS and YYNGEE. The CDR3 DNA follows: TGTGCCAGCAGCGCAGACCCACAGGGGGCTGGTAACTATGGCTACACCTTC. This codes for CASSADPQGAGNYGYTF.

This clonotype was seen only a few times. This chain links TRBV19 with TRBJ1-2; 12 bases match TRBD1. Germline V lookup: CDR1 LNHDA, CDR2 SQIVND (reference sequence). This CDR3 comprises 16 residues. V dropped 7 bases and J dropped 1; count of bases not matched to a gene: 7. The CDR3 DNA reads TGTGCCAGTACTCCGGGACAGGGGGCCCTTAACTATGGCTACACCTTC. Its translation is CASTPGQGALNYGYTF.

The chain uses TRBV4-2 and TRBJ2-2; D perhaps matches TRBD2 (7 bases). Trimming cost V 4 bases and J 7 bases, with 13 bases left between them. CDR3 length: 14 residues. The germline V gene encodes CDR1 LGHNA and CDR2 YNFKEQ. In nucleotides, the CDR3 is TGTGCCAGCAGCCGCGGGGAGGGGGGCGGGGAGCTGTTTTTT. It yields the protein CASSRGEGGGELFF.

Notes on this clonotype: Given a much more abundant clone one base away, this may be a read error. The missing conserved phenylalanine or tryptophan at the end of this CDR3 makes a read error likely. The rearrangement links TRBV24-1 to TRBJ2-1; TRBD1 is a possible D gene (6 bases). V was clipped by 0 bases and J by 7 bases, with 15 bases between them. This CDR3 is 16 amino acids long. Germline V gene data show CDR1 as KGHDR and CDR2 as SFDVKD. The CDR3, as DNA: TGTGCCACCAGTGATTTGTACAGGGCCCCTTTGAATGAGCAGTTCCTC. As protein: CATSDLYRAPLNEQFL.

The table lists this clonotype with many counts. This rearrangement joins TRBV5-1 to TRBJ1-6; the match to TRBD1 covers 9 bases. V gave up 4 bases and J gave up 7 bases; unmatched junction bases: 9. The CDR3 has 16 amino acids. Germline CDR1 is SGHRS and CDR2 is YFSETQ. CDR3 sequence: CASSPGGTGRNSPLHF. The CDR3 DNA reads as TGCGCCAGCAGCCCGGGGGGGACAGGGAGGAATTCACCCCTCCACTTT.

The rearrangement links TRBV7-2 to TRBJ2-7; tentative D call: TRBD1 (5 bases). The germline CDR1 and CDR2 sequences are SGHTA and FQGNSA. The CDR3 is 14 residues long. Between the trimmed V and J ends, which lost 0 bases and 6 bases, there was a span of 12 bases. In DNA, the CDR3 is TGTGCCAGCAGCTTAGCGGTGGGGCCCTTCGAGCAGTACGTC. It is translated as CASSLAVGPFEQYV.

This chain connects TRBV12-3 or TRBV12-4 to TRBJ1-5; D is perhaps TRBD1 (6 bases). The V end lost 4 bases, the J end lost 7 bases, and 20 bases lay between the germline ends. The CDR3 contains 16 residues. The CDR3 here is CASSSNNKGVGQPQHF. DNA of the CDR3: TGTGCCAGCAGTTCTAACAACAAGGGGGTAGGGCAGCCCCAGCATTTT.

This clonotype was seen ten or more times. The chain links TRBV5-6 to TRBJ1-1; D gene unclear. Trimming shortened V by 0 bases and J by 5 bases, and 8 bases separated the two germline ends. Germline V gene lookup returns CDR1 SGHDT and CDR2 YYEEEE. The CDR3 has 13 residues. The DNA of the CDR3 is TGTGCCAGCAGCTTGGCCAGTGAGACTGAAGCTTTCTTT. It yields the protein CASSLASETEAFF.

Note on this clonotype: A much larger clone differs by one base, so this may be a read error. The J gene is TRBJ1-6, the V gene TRBV9, with D uncertain. The CDR3 loop spans 14 amino acids. V was cut by 8 bases and J by 7 bases, with 16 bases left in between. Germline assignment: CDR1 SGDLS and CDR2 YYNGEE. CDR3: CASSGIATNSPLHF. In DNA form, the CDR3 reads TGTGCCAGTTCCGGAATAGCTACCAATTCACCCCTCCACTTT. The whole variable domain, remainder taken from reference TRBV9 and TRBJ1-6, is DSGVTQTPKHLITATGQRVTLRCSPRSGDLSVYWYQQSLDQGLQFLIQYYNGEERAKGNILERFSAQQFPDLHSELNLSSLELGDSALYFCASSGIATNSPLHFGNGTRLTVT.

The chain is built from TRBV20-1 and TRBJ2-1; a weak D match, TRBD2 (6 bases). This CDR3 region has 15 residues. The germline V gene encodes CDR1 DFQATT and CDR2 SNEGSKA (reference sequence). V was cut by 6 bases and J by 2 bases, with 17 bases left in between. The CDR3 reads CSARLARSAYNEQFF. The CDR3 DNA is TGCAGTGCACGTCTAGCGCGGTCCGCCTACAATGAGCAGTTCTTC.

This clonotype was observed at least ten times. V usage is TRBV7-2 and J usage is TRBJ1-6; 9 nucleotides match TRBD1. In germline, CDR1 is SGHTA, CDR2 FQGNSA. The junction had 8 bases not matched to a gene; V was cut back by 5 bases and J by 6 bases. This CDR3 is built from 16 residues. The CDR3 protein is CASSLGGTGFNSPLHF. In DNA form, the CDR3 reads TGTGCCAGCAGCCTAGGTGGGACAGGGTTTAATTCACCCCTCCACTTT.

The V and J genes are TRBV10-3 and TRBJ1-5, with a weak D call TRBD1 (6 bases). Per germline, CDR1 ENHRY and CDR2 SYGVKD. CDR3 length: 14 residues. Trimming took off 7 bases at V and 5 bases at J, with 15 bases between the two ends. CDR3 amino acids: CAITGGGRDQPQHF. CDR3 in DNA: TGTGCCATCACGGGAGGGGGTCGGGATCAGCCCCAGCATTTT.

The gene calls are TRBV28 and TRBJ1-2, with 7 bases that match TRBD1. The junction had 7 bases not matched to a gene; V was cut back by 5 bases and J by 1 base. Germline V gene lookup returns CDR1 MDHEN and CDR2 SYDVKM. CDR3 size: 15 residues. CDR3: CASSPMTGYNYGYTF. The CDR3, as DNA: TGTGCCAGCAGTCCGATGACAGGGTATAACTATGGCTACACCTTC.

This clonotype was found a few times. The chain couples TRBV19 to TRBJ1-6, with D unclear. There are 16 residues in the CDR3. Looked up from germline, CDR1 is LNHDA and CDR2 is SQIVND (reference sequence). Between the trimmed V and J ends, which lost 3 bases and 9 bases, there was a span of 18 bases. The CDR3: CASSMSQYDGRSPLHF. CDR3 DNA sequence: TGTGCCAGTAGTATGAGCCAGTACGATGGGCGTTCACCCCTCCACTTT.

This clonotype has a count of ten or more. The V gene is TRBV29-1, the J gene TRBJ1-1; maybe TRBD1 (5 bases). The length of the CDR3 is 13 residues. V was trimmed by 6 bases and J by 0 bases, leaving 11 bases between them. Germline V CDR1 and CDR2: SQVTM, ANQGSEA. The chain's CDR3 is CSVRTGLNTEAFF. Written as DNA, the CDR3 is TGCAGCGTCCGGACGGGACTGAACACTGAAGCTTTCTTT.